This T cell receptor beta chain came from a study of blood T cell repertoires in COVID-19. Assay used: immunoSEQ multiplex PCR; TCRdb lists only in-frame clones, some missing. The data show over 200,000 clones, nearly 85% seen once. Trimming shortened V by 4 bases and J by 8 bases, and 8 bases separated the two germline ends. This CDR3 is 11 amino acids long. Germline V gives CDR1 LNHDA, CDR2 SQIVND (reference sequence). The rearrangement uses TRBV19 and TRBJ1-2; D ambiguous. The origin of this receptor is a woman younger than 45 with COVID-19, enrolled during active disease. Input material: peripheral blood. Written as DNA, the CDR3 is TGTGCCAGTAGTACCCCAGGAGGCTACACCTTC. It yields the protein CASSTPGGYTF.